These T cell receptor beta chains were read from a single sample in a study of technical replicates of blood from several donors. Produced via immunoSEQ multiplex PCR; TCRdb's table is partial and in-frame only. The sample shows more than 75,000 clones, about 90% of them seen only once. The sample consisted of T cells isolated from PBMCs. All receptors derive from a human donor in good health. CDR3s include the opening cysteine and the closing phenylalanine or tryptophan. The order of the fields is J gene, clone size, D gene, V gene, CDR3 protein, CDR3 DNA. The D gene is left open where the match is weak. Clone size is stated in some rows and not others, as once, few, many or a class when expanded.

TRBJ2-1 . TRBD2 TRBV2 CASSTGTSGSPSYNEQFF TGTGCCAGCAGCACCGGGACTAGCGGGTCCCCTTCCTACAATGAGCAGTTCTTC
TRBJ2-7 . TRBD1 TRBV6-1 CASSDPGQGALEQYF TGTGCCAGCAGTGACCCGGGACAGGGGGCACTCGAGCAGTACTTC
TRBJ2-7 . TRBD1 TRBV6-1 CASSMRDSNYEQYF TGTGCCAGCAGTATGAGGGACAGCAACTACGAGCAGTACTTC
TRBJ2-1 . TRBD1 TRBV6-1 CASRHGTGRENEQFF TGTGCCAGCAGACACGGGACAGGGAGGGAGAATGAGCAGTTCTTC
TRBJ1-1 . . TRBV6-1 CASKIPPAEAFF TGTGCCAGCAAAATCCCCCCTGCTGAAGCTTTCTTT
TRBJ2-7 . TRBD1 TRBV6-1 CASPIRDRWIYEQYF TGTGCCAGCCCGATTCGGGACAGGTGGATCTACGAGCAGTACTTC
TRBJ1-1 . . TRBV29-1 CSGSRRGNMNTEAFF TGCAGCGGGTCCCGCAGGGGAAATATGAACACTGAAGCTTTCTTT
TRBJ2-2 . . TRBV5-4 CASSLGQNTGELFF TGTGCCAGCAGCTTGGGACAGAACACCGGGGAGCTGTTTTTT
TRBJ2-7 once . TRBV7-2 CASSLLGQTYEQYF TGTGCCAGCAGCCTGCTTGGACAGACCTACGAGCAGTACTTC
TRBJ1-5 . . TRBV9 CASSVGENQPQHF TGTGCCAGCAGCGTAGGAGAGAATCAGCCCCAGCATTTT
TRBJ2-7 . . TRBV6-6 CASSYSITVYEQYF TGTGCCAGCAGTTACTCGATAACAGTCTACGAGCAGTACTTC
TRBJ1-6 . TRBD1 TRBV10-3 CAIGTGAKNSPLHF TGTGCCATCGGGACAGGGGCTAAAAATTCACCCCTCCACTTT
TRBJ1-1 . TRBD1 TRBV6-1 CASSPRGSNTEAFF TGTGCCAGCAGCCCCAGGGGGTCGAACACTGAAGCTTTCTTT
TRBJ2-1 once . TRBV19 CASSIGLVAYNEQFF TGTGCCAGTAGTATAGGACTAGTCGCCTACAATGAGCAGTTCTTC
TRBJ1-5 . . TRBV5-1 CASSPPEEPQHF TGCGCCAGCAGCCCCCCGGAGGAACCCCAGCATTTT
TRBJ2-5 . TRBD1 TRBV11-2 CASSKTGGQETQYF TGTGCCAGCAGTAAAACAGGGGGCCAAGAGACCCAGTACTTC
TRBJ2-1 once TRBD2 TRBV5-4 CASSTPAGGNNEQFF TGTGCCAGCAGCACGCCAGCGGGGGGCAACAATGAGCAGTTCTTC
TRBJ1-2 . TRBD1 TRBV5-5 CASTRPGGSYGYTF TGTGCCAGCACTCGCCCAGGGGGGAGCTATGGCTACACCTTC
TRBJ1-1 . . TRBV5-1 CASSLNPVRGSLGNTEAFF TGCGCCAGCAGCTTGAATCCGGTCAGGGGAAGTTTAGGGAACACTGAAGCTTTCTTT
TRBJ2-7 . TRBD2 TRBV4-2 CASRGRGGYEQYF TGTGCCAGCCGAGGCCGGGGGGGCTACGAGCAGTACTTC
TRBJ2-7 . . TRBV27 CASSLTRAYEQYF TGTGCCAGCAGTTTAACTAGAGCCTACGAGCAGTACTTC
TRBJ1-1 . . TRBV28 CASSSLRQGMNTEAFF TGTGCCAGCAGTTCCCTCCGCCAGGGCATGAACACTGAAGCTTTCTTT
TRBJ2-5 . . TRBV2 CASMGTGTQYF TGTGCCAGCATGGGTACGGGGACCCAGTACTTC
TRBJ1-1 once TRBD1 TRBV28 CASSLGDRPNTEAFF TGTGCCAGCAGTTTAGGGGACAGGCCGAACACTGAAGCTTTCTTT
TRBJ1-2 . . TRBV7-9 CASSLEPGSPYGYTF TGTGCCAGCAGCTTAGAGCCGGGGTCACCCTATGGCTACACCTTC
TRBJ1-6 . TRBD1 TRBV27 CASSRSGTASPLHF TGTGCCAGCAGTCGATCCGGGACAGCCTCACCCCTCCACTTT
TRBJ2-1 . . TRBV7-7 CASSLGSNNEQFF TGTGCCAGCAGCTTAGGGAGTAACAATGAGCAGTTCTTC
TRBJ2-5 . TRBD1 TRBV12-5 CASGLPGQGQETQYF TGTGCTAGTGGTCTCCCTGGACAGGGGCAAGAGACCCAGTACTTC
TRBJ1-6 . . TRBV25-1 CASSESHSSYNSPLHF TGTGCCAGCAGTGAGTCACACAGCTCCTATAATTCACCCCTCCACTTT